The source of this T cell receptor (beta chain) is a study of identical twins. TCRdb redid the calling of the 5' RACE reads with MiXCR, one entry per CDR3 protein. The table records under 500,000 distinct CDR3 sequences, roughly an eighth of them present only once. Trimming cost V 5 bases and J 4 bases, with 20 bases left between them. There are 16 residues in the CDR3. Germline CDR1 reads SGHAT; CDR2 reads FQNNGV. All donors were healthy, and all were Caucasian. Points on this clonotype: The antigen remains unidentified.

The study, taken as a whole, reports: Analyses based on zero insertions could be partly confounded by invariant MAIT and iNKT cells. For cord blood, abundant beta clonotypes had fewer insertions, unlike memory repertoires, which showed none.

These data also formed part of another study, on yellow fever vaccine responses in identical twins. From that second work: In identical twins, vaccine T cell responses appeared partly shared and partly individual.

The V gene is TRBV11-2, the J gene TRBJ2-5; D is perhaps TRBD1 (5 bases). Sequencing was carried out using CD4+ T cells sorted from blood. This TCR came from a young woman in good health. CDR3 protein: CASSLRLQAGAETQYF. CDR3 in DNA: TGTGCCAGCAGCCTGCGGCTACAGGCTGGTGCAGAGACCCAGTACTTC.